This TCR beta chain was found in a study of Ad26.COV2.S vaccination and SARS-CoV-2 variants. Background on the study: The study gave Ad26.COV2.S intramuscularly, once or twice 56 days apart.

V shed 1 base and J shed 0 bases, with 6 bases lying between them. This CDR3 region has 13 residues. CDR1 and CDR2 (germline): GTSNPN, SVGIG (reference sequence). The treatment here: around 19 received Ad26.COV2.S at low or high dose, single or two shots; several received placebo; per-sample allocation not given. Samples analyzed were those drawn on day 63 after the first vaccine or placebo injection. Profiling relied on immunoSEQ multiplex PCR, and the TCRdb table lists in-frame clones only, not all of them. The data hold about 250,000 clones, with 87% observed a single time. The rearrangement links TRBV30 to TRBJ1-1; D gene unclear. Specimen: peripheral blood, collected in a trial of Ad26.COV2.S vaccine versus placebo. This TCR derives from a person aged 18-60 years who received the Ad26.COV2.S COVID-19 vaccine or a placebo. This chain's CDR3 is CAWSGHVNTEAFF. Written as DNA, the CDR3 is TGTGCCTGGAGTGGACACGTGAACACTGAAGCTTTCTTT.